The entry below describes one TCR beta chain. Its antigen is currently unknown. V was clipped by 3 bases and J by 0 bases, with 6 bases between them. This CDR3 contains 13 residues. Germline V gene data show CDR1 as MNHEY and CDR2 as SMNVEV (reference sequence). The sample is drawn from a study of CD8+ T cells in alopecia areata. The wider study: For the treated group, dosing was oral tofacitinib at 5 to 10 mg twice daily. Patients in the study were on tofacitinib for 6 to 18 months, then off it for 6 months. General study findings and limits: Tofacitinib produced a significant decrease in scalp clonality and in expanded CD8+ clones among the top 100. Persistence during tofacitinib was seen for many expanded lesional clones in scalp and blood.

The sample's treatment: oral pan-JAK inhibitor, 5-10 mg twice daily. Reverse transcribed after extraction, RNA yielded cDNA as the sequencing template. Only in-frame clones appear in the TCRdb table, and some are missing; sequencing was by immunoSEQ multiplex PCR. The top ten hold about a tenth of the sample, which has some 180,000 clones, approximately 50% seen once. The chain couples TRBV27 to TRBJ2-7; the D is unclear. This specimen consisted of CD8+ T cells sorted from blood, obtained at roughly week 53, from a patient treated with tofacitinib. This clonotype was obtained from a human donor with alopecia areata. In DNA form, the CDR3 reads TGTGCCAGCAGTTTGTCCCCCTCCTACGAGCAGTACTTC. It translates to CASSLSPSYEQYF.